The 28 T cell receptor beta chains given below trace back to one sample, sequenced in a study of PD-L1 blockade in urothelial cancer. Assay: immunoSEQ multiplex PCR; the TCRdb copy retains only in-frame clones and omits some. The table records tens of thousands of clones, around 83% of them present only once. This specimen was PBMCs, taken around atezolizumab (anti-PD-L1) treatment. The receptors were gathered from a man aged 55 to 70 with urothelial cancer.

The chain combines TRBV5-1 with TRBJ1-3; TRBD1 matches 8 bases. The germline gives CDR1 SGHRS, CDR2 YFSETQ. V lost 0 bases and J lost 3; bases outside the gene matches: 8. The CDR3 extends over 17 amino acids. CDR3 in DNA: TGCGCCAGCAGCTTGGCGCGGGCAGGGGGCGGTGGAAACACCATATATTTT. It yields the protein CASSLARAGGGGNTIYF.

The chain uses TRBV28 and TRBJ2-1; D may be TRBD2 (6 bases). Trimming cost V 3 bases and J 5 bases, with 11 bases left between them. The CDR3 loop spans 14 amino acids. Germline CDR1 MDHEN, CDR2 SYDVKM. As DNA, the CDR3 is TGTGCCAGCAGTTTTGGAGGGTCCCACAATGAGCAGTTCTTC. This codes for CASSFGGSHNEQFF.

The chain employs TRBV7-8 and TRBJ2-3, with TRBD1 matching over 8 bases. CDR1 SGHVS and CDR2 FQNEAQ come from the germline V gene. J lost 1 base, V lost 1 base, and 7 bases had no gene match. The CDR3 contains 17 residues. The CDR3 DNA is TGTGCCAGCAGCTTAGTCCTTGGACAGGGTCGCACAGATACGCAGTATTTT. Translated, it gives CASSLVLGQGRTDTQYF.

CDR3 sequence: CASSNPRLAGGPDTQYF. The CDR3 DNA follows: TGTGCCAGTAGTAACCCCCGGCTAGCGGGGGGTCCAGATACGCAGTATTTT. The chain couples TRBV19 to TRBJ2-3, with 11 bases matching TRBD2. The germline gives CDR1 LNHDA, CDR2 SQIVND (reference sequence). The CDR3 covers 17 residues. After removal of 4 bases from V and 4 bases from J, the junction contained 10 bases not matched to a gene.

The count of this clone is one. This chain connects TRBV19 to TRBJ2-5; 8 nucleotides line up with TRBD2. CDR1 and CDR2 (germline): LNHDA, SQIVND (reference sequence). J lost 4 bases, V lost 0 bases, and 10 bases had no gene match. The CDR3 consists of 17 residues. CDR3 residues: CASSIDAGTSRLETQYF. For the CDR3, the DNA is TGTGCCAGTAGTATAGACGCCGGGACTAGTCGATTAGAGACCCAGTACTTC.

CDR3 residues: CASSPDYRNSYNEQFF. The CDR3 coding sequence is TGCGCCAGCAGCCCGGACTACCGCAACTCCTACAATGAGCAGTTCTTC. The rearrangement links TRBV5-1 to TRBJ2-1; TRBD2 might be the D (6 bases). The germline V and J ends were trimmed by 4 bases and 0 bases, with 14 bases remaining between them. The CDR3 sequence is 16 residues long. The germline V gene encodes CDR1 SGHRS and CDR2 YFSETQ.

V and J are TRBV4-2 and TRBJ1-2; tentative D call: TRBD1 (5 bases). Germline values: CDR1 LGHNA, CDR2 YNFKEQ. There are 16 residues in the CDR3. Trimming removed 4 bases from V and 5 bases from J, with 20 bases in between. In nucleotides, the CDR3 is TGTGCCAGCAGCCTAAGTGGGCAGGGAAGCCGGTATGGCTACACCTTC. It yields the protein CASSLSGQGSRYGYTF.

For this clone: A junction boundary mismatches the germline segment, possibly from a read error. The chain recombines TRBV4-2 with TRBJ2-7; TRBD1 might be the D (6 bases). Germline CDR1 LGHNA, CDR2 YNFKEQ. This CDR3 is 13 amino acids long. The CDR3 loop reads CASRQDSSYQQYF. The DNA of the CDR3 is TGTGCCAGCCGCCAGGACAGTTCCTACCAGCAGTACTTC.

This chain uses TRBV4-1 with TRBJ2-1; D perhaps matches TRBD2 (6 bases). Germline V gene sequence: CDR1 MGHRA, CDR2 YSYEKL. Trimming removed 0 bases from V and 9 bases from J, with 27 bases in between. This CDR3 is 19 amino acids long. CDR3 nucleotide sequence: TGCGCCAGCAGCCAAGATCTTAGGGTTGGAGGGACCCTGAAAACTGAGCAGTTCTTC. Its translation is CASSQDLRVGGTLKTEQFF.

The J gene is TRBJ1-2, the V gene TRBV10-3, with TRBD1 matching over 8 bases. The CDR3 runs 14 residues. The ends lost 7 bases at V and 2 bases at J; junction bases unmatched: 6. CDR1 is ENHRY, CDR2 SYGVKD, per germline. CDR3 nucleotides: TGTGCCATCACCCGGACAGGGCCCAACTATGGCTACACCTTC. Translating it yields CAITRTGPNYGYTF.

The V gene is TRBV7-1, the J gene TRBJ2-7; D perhaps matches TRBD1 (6 bases). TRBV7-1 is designated an ORF whose function remains uncertain. Trimming cost V 3 bases and J 2 bases, with 20 bases left between them. The CDR3 runs to 17 residues. This CDR3 is CASSSGDGRGIAYEQYF. The CDR3, as DNA: TGTGCCAGCAGCTCTGGGGATGGCAGGGGAATCGCCTACGAGCAGTACTTC.

CDR3: CASSQLTGTEAFF. The CDR3 DNA reads as TGCGCCAGCAGCCAACTCACCGGGACAGAAGCTTTCTTT. The rearrangement links TRBV4-1 to TRBJ1-1, with D perhaps TRBD1 (6 bases). In germline, CDR1 is MGHRA, CDR2 YSYEKL. The germline V and J ends were trimmed by 2 bases and 8 bases, with 12 bases remaining between them. The CDR3 length is 13 residues.

J is TRBJ1-1 and V is TRBV30, with D possibly matching TRBD1 (5 bases). Trimming left V 5 bases short and J 3 bases short, with 13 bases between. The CDR3 spans 13 residues. The germline V gene has CDR1 GTSNPN and CDR2 SVGIG (reference sequence). In DNA form, the CDR3 reads TGTGCCTGGGTTCGCAGGGAAGACACTGAAGCTTTCTTT. This encodes CAWVRREDTEAFF.

The rearrangement links TRBV5-8 to TRBJ2-3; 9 bases map to TRBD2. Per the germline V gene, CDR1 is SGHTS and CDR2 is YDEGEE. Germline trimming cut 2 bases from V and 2 bases from J; bases unmatched to any gene: 6. This CDR3 spans 16 amino acids. In nucleotides, the CDR3 is TGTGCCAGCAGCTTACGCGGGGGGGGGACCACAGATACGCAGTATTTT. It is translated as CASSLRGGGTTDTQYF.

The chain employs TRBV4-2 and TRBJ2-7; 9 nucleotides agree with TRBD2. The CDR3 sequence is 16 residues long. The V gene end was trimmed by 4 bases and the J gene end by 3 bases; junction bases not matched to a gene: 10. Germline V gene data show CDR1 as LGHNA and CDR2 as YNFKEQ. The CDR3 DNA reads as TGTGCCAGCAGCCCCGCGGGGGGGGAGTTTCTCTACGAGCAGTACTTC. Protein sequence: CASSPAGGEFLYEQYF.

The chain employs TRBV7-2 and TRBJ1-5, with 7 bases aligning to TRBD1. The CDR3 is 15 amino acids. CDR1 SGHTA and CDR2 FQGNSA come from the germline V gene. After removal of 4 bases from V and 3 bases from J, the junction contained 6 bases not matched to a gene. The DNA of the CDR3 is TGTGCCAGCAGCTCGACAGGGAATAACAATCAGCCCCAGCATTTT. It yields the protein CASSSTGNNNQPQHF.

The gene calls are TRBV9 and TRBJ2-2; 10 bases map to TRBD2. This CDR3 contains 18 residues. Germline CDR1 SGDLS, CDR2 YYNGEE. V trimming: 0 bases; J trimming: 5 bases; junction bases outside the gene matches: 10. CDR3 loop: CASSVVGLAGVRTGELFF. DNA of the CDR3: TGTGCCAGCAGCGTAGTTGGCCTAGCGGGAGTTCGGACCGGGGAGCTGTTTTTT.

The chain combines TRBV6-5 with TRBJ2-1; weak D call: TRBD1 (6 bases). There are 15 residues in the CDR3. CDR1 and CDR2 (germline): MNHEY, SVGAGI. The V end lost 1 base, the J end lost 12 bases, and 19 bases lay between the germline ends. The CDR3 DNA follows: TGTGCCAGCAGTTACTTCCAGGGGTCAAGGGGTGGGCAGTTCTTC. Protein: CASSYFQGSRGGQFF.

The rearrangement links TRBV18 to TRBJ1-1, with D unclear. CDR1 is KGHSH, CDR2 LQKENI, per germline. CDR3 length equals 15 residues. V was pared by 2 bases and J by 0 bases, with 10 bases between. The CDR3 DNA follows: TGTGCCAGCTCACCAACAACACCTCTGAACACTGAAGCTTTCTTT. It specifies CASSPTTPLNTEAFF.

This chain connects TRBV6-1 to TRBJ1-4; D might be TRBD1 (5 bases). CDR1 MNHNS and CDR2 SASEGT come from the germline V gene. Trimming removed 1 base from V and 4 bases from J, with 19 bases in between. This CDR3 comprises 18 residues. DNA of the CDR3: TGTGCCAGCAGTGAAGGGAGTTGGGGGGAAGGGAGTAATGAAAAACTGTTTTTT. This translates into CASSEGSWGEGSNEKLFF.

This clone was seen a single time. The V and J genes are TRBV5-1 and TRBJ2-2; the D gene is possibly TRBD2 (6 bases). The germline V gene encodes CDR1 SGHRS and CDR2 YFSETQ. CDR3 length: 16 amino acids. V was clipped by 5 bases and J by 1 base, with 15 bases between them. The DNA of the CDR3 is TGCGCCAGCAGGATAGGCGGGACGGGGAACACCGGGGAGCTGTTTTTT. Translation gives CASRIGGTGNTGELFF.

V gene TRBV5-1 combines with J gene TRBJ2-1; D might be TRBD1 (6 bases). The CDR3 has 15 amino acids. Trimming removed 3 bases from V and 4 bases from J, with 14 bases in between. Germline V lookup: CDR1 SGHRS, CDR2 YFSETQ. CDR3 in amino acids: CASSYGTQRYNEQFF. DNA for the CDR3: TGCGCCAGCAGCTACGGGACACAACGTTACAATGAGCAGTTCTTC. The whole variable domain, filled in from reference TRBV5-1 and TRBJ2-1, reads KAGVTQTPRYLIKTRGQQVTLSCSPISGHRSVSWYQQTPGQGLQFLFEYFSETQRNKGNFPGRFSGRQFSNSRSEMNVSTLELGDSALYLCASSYGTQRYNEQFFGPGTRLTVL.

The rearrangement links TRBV5-1 to TRBJ1-4, with 7 bases matching TRBD1. V was pared by 4 bases and J by 7 bases, with 10 bases of the junction left unmatched. CDR1 and CDR2 (germline): SGHRS, YFSETQ. CDR3 length: 15 amino acids. CDR3 region: CASSDRTGDGEKLFF. DNA of the CDR3: TGCGCCAGCAGCGACCGAACAGGGGACGGTGAAAAACTGTTTTTT.

The chain couples TRBV7-9 to TRBJ2-1; TRBD2 is a possible D gene (5 bases). This CDR3 spans 16 amino acids. V shed 5 bases and J shed 5 bases, with 19 bases lying between them. Per germline, CDR1 SEHNR and CDR2 FQNEAQ (reference sequence). The CDR3 nucleotides read TGTGCCAGCAGCCACCCCCGGCCTAGCAGTGACAATGAGCAGTTCTTC. Translating gives CASSHPRPSSDNEQFF.

This chain connects TRBV2 to TRBJ2-5; 10 bases line up with TRBD1. Germline-derived CDR1 and CDR2 are SNHLY and FYNNEI. The CDR3 length is 15 residues. V trimming: 6 bases; J trimming: 9 bases; junction bases outside the gene matches: 13. This chain's CDR3 is CASRRDRGTKGAQYF. In nucleotides, the CDR3 is TGTGCCAGCAGGCGGGACAGGGGCACGAAGGGGGCCCAGTACTTC. The whole variable domain, remainder taken from reference TRBV2 and TRBJ2-5, is EPEVTQTPSHQVTQMGQEVILRCVPISNHLYFYWYRQILGQKVEFLVSFYNNEISEKSEIFDDQFSVERPDGSNFTLKIRSTKLEDSAMYFCASRRDRGTKGAQYFGPGTRLLVL.

The J gene is TRBJ1-1, the V gene TRBV14, with TRBD1 as a possible D gene (6 bases). Trimming pared 0 bases from V and 1 base from J, leaving 12 bases between. The germline CDR1 and CDR2 sequences are SGHDN and FVKESK. The CDR3 runs 16 residues. The CDR3 DNA reads as TGTGCCAGCAGCCAAGACGCAGGGGTCCCGAACACTGAAGCTTTCTTT. Residues: CASSQDAGVPNTEAFF.

This clone occurred once. The CDR3 spells CASSPGQSTDTQYF. DNA for the CDR3: TGCGCCAGCAGTCCGGGACAGAGCACAGATACGCAGTATTTT. This chain uses TRBV5-1 with TRBJ2-3; 7 nucleotides agree with TRBD1. CDR3 length: 14 amino acids. The J segment lost 0 bases and the V segment lost 5 bases, leaving 3 bases of the junction unmatched. CDR1 and CDR2 (germline): SGHRS, YFSETQ.

This clone has only a few counts. DNA for the CDR3: TGCGCCAGCAGCCAGGGACTAGCGGGAGTTGGAACCGGGGAGCTGTTTTTT. This translates into CASSQGLAGVGTGELFF. The chain carries TRBV5-1 and TRBJ2-2; the match to TRBD2 covers 14 bases. J gave up 5 bases and V 4 bases, and 7 bases lay outside the gene matches. In germline, CDR1 is SGHRS, CDR2 YFSETQ. CDR3 length equals 17 residues.